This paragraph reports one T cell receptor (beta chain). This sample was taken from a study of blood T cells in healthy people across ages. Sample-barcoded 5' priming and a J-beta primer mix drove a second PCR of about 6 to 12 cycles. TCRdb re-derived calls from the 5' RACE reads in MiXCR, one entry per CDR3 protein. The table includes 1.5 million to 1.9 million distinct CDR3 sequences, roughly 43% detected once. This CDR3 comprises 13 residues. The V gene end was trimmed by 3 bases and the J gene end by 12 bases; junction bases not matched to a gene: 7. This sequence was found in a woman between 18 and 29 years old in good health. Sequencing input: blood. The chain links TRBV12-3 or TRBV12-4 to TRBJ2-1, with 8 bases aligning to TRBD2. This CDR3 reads CASSFAREGGQFF. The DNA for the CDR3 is TGTGCCAGCAGTTTTGCCCGGGAGGGTGGGCAGTTCTTC.